This T cell receptor beta chain is from a study of Graves' ophthalmopathy and Graves' hyperthyroidism. As for the study in general: Hyperthyroidism qualified as stable when ophthalmopathy did not develop within 18 months of follow-up. Findings of the study overall: Blood also held most thyroid clonotypes expanded above 0.001 frequency. A model of 13 signatures distinguished ophthalmopathy from stable hyperthyroidism at about 86% sensitivity and roughly 80% specificity.

CDR1 is GTSNPN and CDR2 is SVGIG in the germline V gene (reference sequence). Deletions cut 2 bases from V and 14 bases from J, with 21 bases between. CDR3 size: 14 residues. The authors amplified TCR beta CDR3 regions from RNA transcripts. The first round was an RT-PCR with HTBI primers, and the second round was a multiplex PCR. One entry per CDR3 protein, called by TCRdb with MiXCR from the multiplex PCR reads. Of some 1.1 million distinct CDR3 sequences listed, about 35% are singletons. This clonotype has more than one count but fewer than ten. Its antigen is as yet unknown. The chain employs TRBV30 and TRBJ1-4; unclear D gene. This receptor was identified in an adult man with Graves' hyperthyroidism. Sequencing was carried out using peripheral blood or thyroid tissue (not recorded which). This chain's CDR3 is CAWSTNGIPDSLFF. CDR3 sequence (DNA): TGTGCCTGGAGTACCAACGGGATCCCAGATTCTCTGTTTTTT.